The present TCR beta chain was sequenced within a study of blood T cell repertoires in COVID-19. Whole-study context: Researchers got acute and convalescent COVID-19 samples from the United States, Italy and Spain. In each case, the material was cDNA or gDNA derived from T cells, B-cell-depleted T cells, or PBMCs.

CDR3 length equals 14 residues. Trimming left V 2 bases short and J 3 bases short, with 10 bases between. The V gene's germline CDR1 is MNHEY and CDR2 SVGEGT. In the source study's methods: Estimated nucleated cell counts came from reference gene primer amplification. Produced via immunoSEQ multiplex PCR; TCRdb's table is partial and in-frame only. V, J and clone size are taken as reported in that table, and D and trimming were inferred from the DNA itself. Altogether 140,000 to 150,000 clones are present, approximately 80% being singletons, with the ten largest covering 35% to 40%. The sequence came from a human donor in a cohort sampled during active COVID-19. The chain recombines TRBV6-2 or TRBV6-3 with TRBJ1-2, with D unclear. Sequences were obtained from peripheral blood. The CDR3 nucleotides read TGTGCCAGCAGTTACGAGAGGAGATACTATGGCTACACCTTC. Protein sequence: CASSYERRYYGYTF.